In this sample, the clone carrying this T cell receptor beta chain turned up a few times. The target antigen is unknown. Extracted RNA was reverse transcribed into cDNA, the sequencing template. Sequenced by immunoSEQ multiplex PCR; TCRdb stores in-frame clones only, minus some. The sample records about 120,000 clones, around 56% being singletons. The data were obtained in a study of CD8+ T cells in alopecia areata. About the research overall: Percentage of affected scalp area was the basis on which treated patients' severity was scored. Overall study results and limits: For lesional scalp, especially alopecia totalis/universalis, clonality was higher than in normal scalp. Uncertainty about whether baseline CD8+ expansion is linked to response remains, with one nonresponder.

Noted treatment: oral pan-JAK inhibitor, 5-10 mg twice daily. Alopecia areata patients had lesional scalp punch biopsies and peripheral blood taken from them. V lost 2 bases to trimming and J lost 10 bases; unmatched junction nucleotides: 12. This CDR3 contains 16 residues. Per germline, CDR1 SQVTM and CDR2 ANQGSEA. The TCR sequence derives from a human donor with alopecia areata. The V call is TRBV29-1, the J call TRBJ2-1, with 12 nucleotides matching TRBD2. Sequencing used CD4+ T cells sorted from blood, obtained at week 4, from a patient treated with tofacitinib. Here the CDR3 DNA reads TGCAGCGTTGAACCCTCCCGGCGGACTAGCGGGACCGAGCAGTTCTTC. It yields the protein CSVEPSRRTSGTEQFF.